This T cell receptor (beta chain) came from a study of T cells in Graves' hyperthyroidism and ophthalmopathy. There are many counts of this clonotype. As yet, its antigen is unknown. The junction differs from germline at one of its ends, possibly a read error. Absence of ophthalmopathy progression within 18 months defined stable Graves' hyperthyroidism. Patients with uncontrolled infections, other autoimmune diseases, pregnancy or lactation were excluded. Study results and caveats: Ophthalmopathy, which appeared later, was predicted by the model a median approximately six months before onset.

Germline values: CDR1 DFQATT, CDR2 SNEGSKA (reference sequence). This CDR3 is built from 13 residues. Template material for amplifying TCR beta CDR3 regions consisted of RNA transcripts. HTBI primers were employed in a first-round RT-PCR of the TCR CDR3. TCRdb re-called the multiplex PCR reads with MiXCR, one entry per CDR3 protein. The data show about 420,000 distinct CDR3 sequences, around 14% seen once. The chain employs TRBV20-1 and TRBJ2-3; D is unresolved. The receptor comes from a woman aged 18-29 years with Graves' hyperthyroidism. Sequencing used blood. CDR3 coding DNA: TGCAGTGCCCCCCCCCCGGGCACAGATGCGCAGTATTTT. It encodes CSAPPPGTDAQYF.